The entry below gives a single T cell receptor beta chain sequence along with its context. Its matching antigen is unknown. All donors came from Russia, were Caucasian and healthy, and spanned ages roughly 6 to 95. The sample is drawn from a study of blood T cells in healthy people across ages. Study-level points and caveats: One million T cells yielded diversity estimates that were considered underestimates. CMV status of donors was unknown, possibly confounding expanded clonotype changes.

A second roughly 6 to 12 cycle PCR used barcoded and J-beta primers. Each cDNA was tagged by a template-switch adaptor containing 12 random nucleotides. TCRdb used MiXCR to reprocess the 5' RACE reads, holding one entry per CDR3 protein. The repertoire holds roughly 830,000 distinct CDR3 sequences, roughly 60% seen once, with about 30% in the top ten. Sequencing was performed on blood. This TCR derives from a man aged 25 to 40 in good health.

CDR3 amino acids: CASAGFEDQPQHF. CDR3 coding DNA: TGTGCCAGCGCGGGTTTTGAGGATCAGCCCCAGCATTTT. The V call is TRBV28, the J call TRBJ1-5; unclear D gene. The CDR3 is made up of 13 amino acids. Germline CDR1 is MDHEN and CDR2 is SYDVKM. The V gene lost 8 bases and the J gene lost 5 bases, with 13 bases spanning the gap.